This TCR beta chain was observed in a study of Graves' ophthalmopathy and Graves' hyperthyroidism. Amplification of the TCR beta CDR3 regions used RNA transcripts (as template). First-round RT-PCR employed HTBI primers, with a second-round multiplex PCR after it. TCRdb recomputed calls from the multiplex PCR reads with MiXCR, one row per CDR3 protein. The sample carries some 750,000 distinct CDR3 sequences, around 40% recorded once. Clinical symptoms and serum thyroxine were used for diagnosis; TRAb, thyroid ultrasound and orbital computed tomography were also relied on. Points on this clonotype: Its antigen is currently unknown.

CDR3 length equals 15 residues. The V and J ends lost 5 bases and 5 bases, in that order; junction bases with no gene match: 11. Germline assignment: CDR1 SGHAT and CDR2 FQNNGV. Findings of the study overall: Most thyroid-expanded clonotypes exceeding 0.001 frequency were also found in blood.

V and J are TRBV11-2 and TRBJ2-5, with 7 bases fitting TRBD2. The origin of this receptor is an adult man with Graves' ophthalmopathy. Sequenced input: peripheral blood. CDR3 coding DNA: TGTGCCAGCAGCCCCGTGGGAGGGAAGTGGGAGACCCAGTACTTC. Protein product: CASSPVGGKWETQYF. The full variable domain, with the rest looked up from reference TRBV11-2 and TRBJ2-5, is EAGVAQSPRYKIIEKRQSVAFWCNPISGHATLYWYQQILGQGPKLLIQFQNNGVVDDSQLPKDRFSAERLKGVDSTLKIQPAKLEDSAVYLCASSPVGGKWETQYFGPGTRLLVL.